This T cell receptor beta chain derives from a study of PD-1 blockade in mismatch repair-deficient tumors. Whole-study context: Patients had fewer than 15 mismatch repair-deficient cancer types and were previously treated and progressing.

Findings and limits, study-wide: After pembrolizumab, tumor-resident clones rose rapidly, then generally contracted before radiologic responses.

TCRdb keeps only in-frame clones here, not all; method: immunoSEQ multiplex PCR. The repertoire holds about 100,000 clones, 82% seen once, with 6.3% in the top ten. CDR3 size: 15 residues. The germline gives CDR1 LNHDA, CDR2 SQIVND (reference sequence). Trimming removed 7 bases from V and 5 bases from J; junction bases left unmatched: 13. As regards this clone: Antigen unknown.

Every patient had mismatch repair deficiency by PCR or immunohistochemistry. The TCR-sequenced patients were a few responders to pembrolizumab. Sequencing was performed on peripheral blood, taken about 36 weeks after starting pembrolizumab. This sequence originates from an adult with mismatch repair-deficient cancer. The chain is built from TRBV19 and TRBJ2-5, with TRBD2 identical over 7 bases. In DNA form, the CDR3 reads TGTGCCAGTACCGCCGAGCTAGCGCGGGGGGAGACCCAGTACTTC. This sequence encodes CASTAELARGETQYF.